This T cell receptor (beta chain) is from a study of CD8+ T cells in alopecia areata (dated 2018 in TCRdb). General notes on the study: The treated patients, all with moderate-to-severe alopecia areata, were enrolled in an open-label pilot trial of oral tofacitinib given at 5 to 10 mg twice daily. Tofacitinib was administered for 6 to 18 months, and 6 months of follow-up off drug were then conducted to assess delayed response and recurrence. In treated patients, disease severity was measured using the SALT score, which gives the percentage of scalp surface area affected. In both human patients and the C3H/HeJ mouse model, the study applied high-throughput TCRbeta sequencing to look at T cell clonal expansion in alopecia areata. In humans, TCRbeta sequencing was performed on scalp tissue and on sorted CD4+ and CD8+ peripheral blood T cells from healthy controls and from patients with patchy or totalis/universalis alopecia areata. Patients on tofacitinib were biopsied at baseline and after 4 and 24 weeks of treatment, and several of the patients also had a later scalp biopsy. Clonality in the scalp was compared among normal scalp (n=4), patchy alopecia areata scalp (n=8), and alopecia totalis/universalis scalp (n=8). The RNA source kit depended on sample type: the PAXgene miRNA kit for fixed scalp, the miRNeasy kit for PBMCs, and the RNeasy kit for mouse skin. Amplification of TCRbeta CDR3 regions was done by immunoSEQ multiplex PCR using 35 Vbeta forward primers and 13 Jbeta reverse primers.

Per the publication, the treatment or condition label means: oral pan-JAK inhibitor, 5-10 mg twice daily. Lesional scalp punch biopsies and peripheral blood were collected from alopecia areata patients. PBMCs were separated by density centrifugation and stained for CD3, CD4 and CD8, after which CD4+ and CD8+ T cells were sorted on a FACSAria. General findings and caveats noted by the study authors: Compared with mice, TCR sequences shared between patients were less clear, possibly partly because of HLA diversity across the patient population. Compared with normal scalp, lesional scalp, particularly in alopecia totalis/universalis, had higher clonality and more expanded CD8+ clones, which suggests antigenic drive. Scalp TCR repertoire analysis is complicated because resident alphabeta T cells in normal human skin are also sequenced, whereas mouse skin is dominated by gammadelta T cells. During tofacitinib treatment, many expanded lesional clones stuck around in both scalp and blood, and this persistence may partly explain why relapse happens after treatment is stopped. The treated cohort was small, with a single nonresponder, so links between baseline CD8+ expansion and response need larger studies. With tofacitinib, both scalp clonality and the number of expanded CD8+ clones among the top 100 scalp clones went down significantly.

This clone was recorded a few times. Its binding antigen is unknown. Base-call qualities are not available, and no considerably larger clone is one nucleotide away. Library preparation was by the immunoSEQ multiplex PCR assay. RNA was extracted from all samples and reverse transcribed into cDNA as template for TCR sequencing. First-strand cDNA was synthesized with SuperScript III using a 2:1 mix of oligo-dT and random hexamers. A synthetic immune receptor repertoire was used to measure amplification bias, and any remaining bias was corrected computationally. Per the original workflow: Raw reads were preprocessed to remove errors, and CDR3 was defined according to IMGT conventions as the region from the conserved cysteine to phenylalanine. Clonality was computed as 1 minus the Shannon entropy, with the entropy normalized by log2 of the number of productive unique TCRs. Scalp TCRbeta sequences were cross-referenced with sorted blood CD4 and CD8 repertoires so that the CD4 or CD8 identity of scalp clones could be inferred. In its TCRdb copy, this immuneACCESS table keeps in-frame sequences only and misses some clones. Where compared with another copy, unresolved V genes explain less than half of these, and the others have no known cause. That table supplies the V and J calls and clone size; D and trimming were determined from the DNA. Recorded for this sample are fewer than 250,000 clones; around three fifths of them occurred a single time. The ten largest clones capture about 1.3% of the sample.

The source was CD4+ T cells sorted from blood, collected around week 47, from a patient treated with tofacitinib. The TCR comes from a human donor with alopecia areata.

In nucleotides, the sequence is TGCAGCGTTGGAAATCAAGCCTTTGGGACAGGGGGCAGCGAGCAGTACTTC. Protein translation: CSVGNQAFGTGGSEQYF. This sequence uses TRBV29-1 and TRBJ2-7, with TRBD1 identical over 12 junction bases. Spanning cysteine to phenylalanine, the CDR3 consists of 17 amino acids. Solely the CDR3 DNA is kept, with 51 bases framed from the first base. For this chain, trimming is 4 bases at the V end and 6 bases at the J end, and the number of junction bases without a gene match is 16. Per the germline V gene, SQVTM is the CDR1 and ANQGSEA is the CDR2.